This TCR beta chain came from a study of technical replicates of blood from several donors. This clone was detected once. The germline gives CDR1 MNHNS, CDR2 SASEGT. V shed 1 base and J shed 0 bases, with 7 bases lying between them. The CDR3 consists of 14 residues. Profiling relied on immunoSEQ multiplex PCR, and the TCRdb table lists in-frame clones only, not all of them. The sample includes more than 80,000 clones, approximately 95% of them seen just once. This TCR derives from a human donor in good health. V and J are TRBV6-1 and TRBJ2-7; a possible D gene is TRBD1 (5 bases). The sequenced sample consisted of T cells isolated from PBMCs. The DNA for the CDR3 is TGTGCCAGCAGTGAAGAAAGGGGCTCCTACGAGCAGTACTTC. Translated: CASSEERGSYEQYF.